These T cell receptor beta chains were read from a single sample in a study of shared clonotypes between healthy human individuals. Measured with immunoSEQ multiplex PCR; TCRdb has only the in-frame clones, and not every one. The sample includes more than 1,200,000 clones, less than 99% of them seen just once. The sample was naive CD4+ T cells sorted from blood. The receptor source for this set is a man aged 30 to 39 in good health. Each CDR3 is given with its conserved first and last residue. A D gene is named only where the DNA matches it firmly. Only some rows state a clone size, as once, few, many or a class for expanded clones.

v_gene: TRBV19
abundance: .
j_gene: TRBJ2-1
d_gene: TRBD2
CDR3nt: TGTGCCAGTAGTGTGTCTGGACTAGCGGGATCCACCATGAGCTCCTACAATGAGCAGTTCTTC
CDR3aa: CASSVSGLAGSTMSSYNEQFF

v_gene: TRBV28
abundance: .
j_gene: TRBJ2-3
d_gene: TRBD2
CDR3nt: TGTGCCAGCAGCGATAGCGGGAGCCCAGATACGCAGTATTTT
CDR3aa: CASSDSGSPDTQYF

v_gene: TRBV9
abundance: few
j_gene: TRBJ2-2
d_gene: .
CDR3nt: TGTGCCAGCAGCGTAGGAGGTACCGGGGAGCTGTTTTTT
CDR3aa: CASSVGGTGELFF

v_gene: TRBV5-1
abundance: .
j_gene: TRBJ2-1
d_gene: .
CDR3nt: TGCGCCAGCAGCTTGGAGGAGGCCCCCCAGTTCTTC
CDR3aa: CASSLEEAPQFF

v_gene: TRBV5-4
abundance: .
j_gene: TRBJ1-2
d_gene: TRBD1
CDR3nt: TGTGCCAGCAGACCAGGACAGGGCCTTTACTATGGCTACACCTTC
CDR3aa: CASRPGQGLYYGYTF

v_gene: TRBV5-4
abundance: .
j_gene: TRBJ2-1
d_gene: TRBD1
CDR3nt: TGTGCCAGCAGCTTGGAGGCGGTCGGGACAGGGGTAAGAGGGCAGTTCTTC
CDR3aa: CASSLEAVGTGVRGQFF

v_gene: TRBV19
abundance: .
j_gene: TRBJ1-5
d_gene: .
CDR3nt: TGTGCCAGTATGATCTGGGGGGGGAATCAGCCCCAGCATTTT
CDR3aa: CASMIWGGNQPQHF

v_gene: TRBV14
abundance: .
j_gene: TRBJ2-3
d_gene: TRBD1
CDR3nt: TGTGCCAGCAGCCAGGTAGATAGGGGGCCCACAGATACGCAGTATTTT
CDR3aa: CASSQVDRGPTDTQYF

v_gene: TRBV5-1
abundance: .
j_gene: TRBJ2-7
d_gene: .
CDR3nt: TGCGCCAGCAGCTTGGATCCAGTTACCTACGAGCAGTACTTC
CDR3aa: CASSLDPVTYEQYF

v_gene: TRBV29-1
abundance: .
j_gene: TRBJ1-2
d_gene: .
CDR3nt: TGCAGCGTTCCCAGTATGGGTATAACCTATGGCTACACCTTC
CDR3aa: CSVPSMGITYGYTF

v_gene: TRBV5-4
abundance: .
j_gene: TRBJ2-7
d_gene: TRBD1
CDR3nt: TGTGCCAGCAGCTCGTGGACAGGCCATTACGAGCAGTACTTC
CDR3aa: CASSSWTGHYEQYF

v_gene: TRBV29-1
abundance: .
j_gene: TRBJ1-2
d_gene: .
CDR3nt: TGCAGCGTTGGAAGGAGGGTGAAACAGGGTGATGGCTACACCTTC
CDR3aa: CSVGRRVKQGDGYTF

v_gene: TRBV4-3
abundance: .
j_gene: TRBJ1-4
d_gene: TRBD1
CDR3nt: TGCGCCAGCAGCCAAGATCCCAGGGGGCGAGGGGAAAAACTGTTTTTT
CDR3aa: CASSQDPRGRGEKLFF

v_gene: TRBV5-1
abundance: .
j_gene: TRBJ2-5
d_gene: TRBD1
CDR3nt: TGCGCCAGCCGCACAGGACAGGGGATAGAGACCCAGTACTTC
CDR3aa: CASRTGQGIETQYF

v_gene: TRBV29-1
abundance: .
j_gene: TRBJ2-3
d_gene: .
CDR3nt: TGCAGCGTTGGCAGGACCACAGATACGCAGTATTTT
CDR3aa: CSVGRTTDTQYF

v_gene: TRBV5-5
abundance: .
j_gene: TRBJ2-2
d_gene: .
CDR3nt: TGTGCCAGCAGCTTTAAGGGAGCCGGGGAGCTGTTTTTT
CDR3aa: CASSFKGAGELFF

v_gene: TRBV29-1
abundance: .
j_gene: TRBJ1-1
d_gene: .
CDR3nt: TGCAGCGTTGACAGGGGCGGAGCTTTCTTT
CDR3aa: CSVDRGGAFF

v_gene: TRBV9
abundance: .
j_gene: TRBJ2-7
d_gene: .
CDR3nt: TGTGCCAGCAGCGTAGGGCAGGGATCCGACGAGCAGTACTTC
CDR3aa: CASSVGQGSDEQYF

v_gene: TRBV7-2
abundance: once
j_gene: TRBJ2-1
d_gene: .
CDR3nt: TGTGCCAGCAGCACCGCCTACAATGAGCAGTTCTTC
CDR3aa: CASSTAYNEQFF

v_gene: TRBV5-1
abundance: once
j_gene: TRBJ1-1
d_gene: .
CDR3nt: TGCGCCAGCAGCCAAGAAACTAGAACCATGAACACTGAAGCTTTCTTT
CDR3aa: CASSQETRTMNTEAFF

v_gene: TRBV5-1
abundance: .
j_gene: TRBJ1-1
d_gene: TRBD1
CDR3nt: TGCGCCAGCACCTCGACAGGGGGAGGAACTGAAGCTTTCTTT
CDR3aa: CASTSTGGGTEAFF

v_gene: TRBV5-5
abundance: .
j_gene: TRBJ2-2
d_gene: .
CDR3nt: TGTGCCAACCCCTCCTCCGGCACCGGGGAGCTGTTTTTT
CDR3aa: CANPSSGTGELFF

v_gene: TRBV28
abundance: once
j_gene: TRBJ1-4
d_gene: .
CDR3nt: TGTGCCAGCAGATCCGACGAGTTAACCGAAAAACTGTTTTTT
CDR3aa: CASRSDELTEKLFF

v_gene: TRBV28
abundance: .
j_gene: TRBJ1-2
d_gene: TRBD1
CDR3nt: TGTGCCAGCAGGTCCACCGGGACAGGGTACAACTATGGCTACACCTTC
CDR3aa: CASRSTGTGYNYGYTF

v_gene: TRBV18
abundance: .
j_gene: TRBJ2-7
d_gene: TRBD1
CDR3nt: TGTGCCAGCTCACCTGCCGGGACAGGGATTAACGAGCAGTACTTC
CDR3aa: CASSPAGTGINEQYF

v_gene: TRBV25-1
abundance: .
j_gene: TRBJ1-5
d_gene: TRBD1
CDR3nt: TGTGCCAGCAGTGGAGGACAGGGCGGCAATCAGCCCCAGCATTTT
CDR3aa: CASSGGQGGNQPQHF

v_gene: TRBV2
abundance: .
j_gene: TRBJ1-2
d_gene: TRBD1
CDR3nt: TGTGCCAGCAGGACCGGGACAGGAGACTATGGCTACACCTTC
CDR3aa: CASRTGTGDYGYTF